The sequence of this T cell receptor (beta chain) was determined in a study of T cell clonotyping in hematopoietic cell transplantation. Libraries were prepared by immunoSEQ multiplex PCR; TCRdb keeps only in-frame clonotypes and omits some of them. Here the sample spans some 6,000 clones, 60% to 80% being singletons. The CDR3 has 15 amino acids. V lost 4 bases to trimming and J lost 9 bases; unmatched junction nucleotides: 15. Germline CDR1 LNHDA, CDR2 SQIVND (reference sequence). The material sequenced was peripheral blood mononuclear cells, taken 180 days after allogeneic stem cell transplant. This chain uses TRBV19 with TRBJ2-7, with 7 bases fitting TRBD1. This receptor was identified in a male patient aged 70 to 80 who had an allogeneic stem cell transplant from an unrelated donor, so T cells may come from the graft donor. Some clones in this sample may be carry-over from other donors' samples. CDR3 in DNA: TGTGCCAGTAGTAAGACAGGGTTTAATCTCTTCGGGCAGTACTTC. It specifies CASSKTGFNLFGQYF.